This T cell receptor (beta chain) was recovered during a study of beta chain features in type 1 diabetes. Study-wide points: Shorter TCRB CDR3s, moderately but significantly so, marked every one of the four CD4+ subsets in Type 1 diabetes patients. VDJ junctions in type 1 diabetes patients carried more deletions and fewer insertions.

V was shortened by 3 bases and J by 2 bases, with 26 bases between the two germline ends. The CDR3 has 18 residues. The germline gives CDR1 GTSNPN, CDR2 SVGIG (reference sequence). This clone was picked up a small number of times. The antigen is undetermined. Isolated RNA was reverse transcribed in full, so expressed TCRB transcripts were sequenced. Measured with immunoSEQ multiplex PCR; TCRdb has only the in-frame clones, and not every one. The data contain about 710,000 clones, around 15% of them singletons. Material for sequencing was naive CD4+ T cells from blood. The clonotype was recovered from a man aged 18 to 35 with type 1 diabetes. The gene calls are TRBV30 and TRBJ2-7; no clear D gene. The CDR3 DNA is TGTGCCTGGAGGGAACCAGTGGGAAGGGCCGGAAAGGCCTACGAGCAGTACTTC. The encoded protein is CAWREPVGRAGKAYEQYF.